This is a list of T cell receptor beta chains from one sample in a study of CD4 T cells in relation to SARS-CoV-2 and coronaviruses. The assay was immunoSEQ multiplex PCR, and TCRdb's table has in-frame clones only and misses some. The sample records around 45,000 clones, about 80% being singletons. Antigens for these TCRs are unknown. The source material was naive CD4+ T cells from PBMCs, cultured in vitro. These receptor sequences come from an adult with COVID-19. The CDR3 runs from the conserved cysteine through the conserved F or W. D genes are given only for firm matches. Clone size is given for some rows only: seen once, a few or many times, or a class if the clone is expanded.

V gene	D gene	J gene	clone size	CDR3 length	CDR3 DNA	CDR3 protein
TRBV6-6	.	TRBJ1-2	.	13	TGTGCCAGCAGTTTCCAGGGGAGCGGTGGCTACACCTTC	CASSFQGSGGYTF
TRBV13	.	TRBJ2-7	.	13	TGTGCCAGCAGCTTCCGGGACCCCTACGAGCAGTACTTC	CASSFRDPYEQYF
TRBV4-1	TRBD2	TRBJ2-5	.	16	TGCGCCAGCAGCCAAGAATGGCGGGAGTACCAAGAGACCCAGTACTTC	CASSQEWREYQETQYF
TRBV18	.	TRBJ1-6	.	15	TGTGCCAGCTCACAACAGGGTGATATGCATTCACCCCTCCACTTT	CASSQQGDMHSPLHF
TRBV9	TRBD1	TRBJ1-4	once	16	TGTGCCAGCAGCGTAGCCGGGGCAGGGGGCTACGAAAAACTGTTTTTT	CASSVAGAGGYEKLFF
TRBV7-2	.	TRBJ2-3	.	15	TGTGCCAGCGGCCGGGGTAGCGGAAACACAGATACGCAGTATTTT	CASGRGSGNTDTQYF
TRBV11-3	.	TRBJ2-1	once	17	TGTGCCAGCAGCCCCCCCCCGATGCAGTACTCCTACAATGAGCAGTTCTTC	CASSPPPMQYSYNEQFF
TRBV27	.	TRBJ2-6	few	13	TGTGCCAGCAGTTTTTTTGGGGCCAACGTCCTGACTTTC	CASSFFGANVLTF
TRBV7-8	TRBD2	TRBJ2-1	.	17	TGTGCCAGCAGCTTAGCCAGCGGGAGAAGCTCCTACAATGAGCAGTTCTTC	CASSLASGRSSYNEQFF
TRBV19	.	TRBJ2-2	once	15	TGTGCCAGTAGTATCCGCTATACGAACACCGGGGAGCTGTTTTTT	CASSIRYTNTGELFF
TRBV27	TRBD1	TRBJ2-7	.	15	TGTGCCAGCAGTTTTCCCGGACAGGGGACCCACGAGCAGTACTTC	CASSFPGQGTHEQYF
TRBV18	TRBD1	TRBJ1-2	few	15	TGTGCCAGCTCACCGATTGTACAGGGGAACTATGGCTACACCTTC	CASSPIVQGNYGYTF
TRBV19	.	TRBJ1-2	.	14	TGTGCCAGTAGTATTGGTCTAAGCGAGAGGGGCTACACCTTC	CASSIGLSERGYTF
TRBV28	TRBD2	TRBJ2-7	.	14	TGTGCCAGCGCCACTAGCGGGATTATGTACGAGCAGTACTTC	CASATSGIMYEQYF
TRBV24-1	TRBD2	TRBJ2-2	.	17	TGTGCCACCAGTGATCCCGGGACTACCGCGAACACCGGGGAGCTGTTTTTT	CATSDPGTTANTGELFF
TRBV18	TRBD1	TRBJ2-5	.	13	TGTGCCAGCTCACCGGGACAGCAAGAGACCCAGTACTTC	CASSPGQQETQYF
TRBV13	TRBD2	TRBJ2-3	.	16	TGTGCCAGCAGCTTACGGACTAGTTCATTGGCAGATACGCAGTATTTT	CASSLRTSSLADTQYF
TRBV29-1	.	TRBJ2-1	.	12	TGCAGCTCCCGGGACTCTTACAATGAGCAGTTCTTC	CSSRDSYNEQFF
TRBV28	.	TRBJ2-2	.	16	TGTGCCAGCAGTTTATACCCAGCAACCAACACCGGGGAGCTGTTTTTT	CASSLYPATNTGELFF
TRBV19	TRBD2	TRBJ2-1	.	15	TGTGCCAGTAGTGTGGGGACTAGCGGTTACAATGAGCAGTTCTTC	CASSVGTSGYNEQFF
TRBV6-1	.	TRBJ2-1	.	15	TGTGCCAGCAGTGATCGGGACCGTACCTACAATGAGCAGTTCTTC	CASSDRDRTYNEQFF
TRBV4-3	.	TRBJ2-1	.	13	TGCGCCAGCAGCCAAGATTGGGTCGGTGAGCAGTTCTTC	CASSQDWVGEQFF
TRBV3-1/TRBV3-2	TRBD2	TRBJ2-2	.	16	TGTGCCAGCAGCCCGGGACTAGCGGTCAATACCGGGGAGCTGTTTTTT	CASSPGLAVNTGELFF
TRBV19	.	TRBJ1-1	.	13	TGTGCCAGTAGTATAGGACAGAACACTGAAGCTTTCTTT	CASSIGQNTEAFF
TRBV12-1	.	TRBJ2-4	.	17	TGTGCCAGCAGCTTTGGCGGAGGTGGGATTGACGAAAACATTCAGTACTTC	CASSFGGGGIDENIQYF
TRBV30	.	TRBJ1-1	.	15	TGTGCCTGGAGTCCACCAAGGACCGGTGTGACTGAAGCTTTCTTT	CAWSPPRTGVTEAFF
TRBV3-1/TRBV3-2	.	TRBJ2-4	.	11	TGTGCCAGCAGCCAATTAAACATTCAGTACTTC	CASSQLNIQYF
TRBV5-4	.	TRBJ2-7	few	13	TGTGCCAGCAGCTTGAAGAGGGGGTACGAGCAGTACTTC	CASSLKRGYEQYF
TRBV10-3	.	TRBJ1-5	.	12	TGTGCCATCAGTGAAGGAACCCAGCCCCAGCATTTT	CAISEGTQPQHF
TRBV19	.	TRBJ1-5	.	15	TGTGCCAGTAGTATGGCAGGGGAGGTTAATCAGCCCCAGCATTTT	CASSMAGEVNQPQHF
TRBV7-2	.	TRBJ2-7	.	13	TGTGCCAGCAGCTCGACAGTTTCCTACGAGCAGTACTTC	CASSSTVSYEQYF
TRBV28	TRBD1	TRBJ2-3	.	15	TGTGCCAGCAGACAACAGGGGGCCAGCACAGATACGCAGTATTTT	CASRQQGASTDTQYF
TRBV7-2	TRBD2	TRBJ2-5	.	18	TGTGCCAGCAGCTCCGGGACTAGCGGTCTCAAACTTGGGAAGACCCAGTACTTC	CASSSGTSGLKLGKTQYF